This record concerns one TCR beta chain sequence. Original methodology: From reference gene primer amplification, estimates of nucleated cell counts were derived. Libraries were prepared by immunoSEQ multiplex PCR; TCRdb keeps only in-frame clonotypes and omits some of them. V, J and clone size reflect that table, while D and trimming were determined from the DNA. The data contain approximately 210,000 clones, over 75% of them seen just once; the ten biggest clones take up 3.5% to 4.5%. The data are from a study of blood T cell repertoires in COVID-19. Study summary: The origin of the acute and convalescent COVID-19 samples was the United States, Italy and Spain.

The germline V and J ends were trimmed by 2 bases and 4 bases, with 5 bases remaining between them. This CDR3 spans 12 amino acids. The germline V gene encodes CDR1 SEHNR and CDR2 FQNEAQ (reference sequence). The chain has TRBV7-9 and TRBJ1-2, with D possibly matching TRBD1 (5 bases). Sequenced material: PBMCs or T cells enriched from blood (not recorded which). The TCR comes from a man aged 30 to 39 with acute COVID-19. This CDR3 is CASSLTGYGYTF. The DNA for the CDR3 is TGTGCCAGCAGCTTAACAGGCTATGGCTACACCTTC.